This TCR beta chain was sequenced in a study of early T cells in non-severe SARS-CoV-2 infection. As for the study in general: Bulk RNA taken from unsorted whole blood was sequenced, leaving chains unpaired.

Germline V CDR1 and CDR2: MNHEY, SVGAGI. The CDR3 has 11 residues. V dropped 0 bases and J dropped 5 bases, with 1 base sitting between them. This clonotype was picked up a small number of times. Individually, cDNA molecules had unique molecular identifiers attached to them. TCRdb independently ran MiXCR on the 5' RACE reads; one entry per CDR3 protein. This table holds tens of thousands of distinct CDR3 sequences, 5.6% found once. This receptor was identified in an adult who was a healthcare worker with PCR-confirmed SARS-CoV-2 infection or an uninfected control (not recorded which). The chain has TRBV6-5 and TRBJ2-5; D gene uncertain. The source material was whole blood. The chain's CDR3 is CASSYSETQYF. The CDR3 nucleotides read TGTGCCAGCAGTTACTCGGAGACCCAGTACTTC.